This entry concerns a single T cell receptor beta chain. The data derive from a study of blood T cell repertoires in COVID-19. This table comes from immunoSEQ multiplex PCR, and its TCRdb copy is limited to in-frame clones, with some not included. The data show roughly 400,000 clones, around 87% seen once. The CDR3 is 14 residues long. Germline CDR1 and CDR2: SGHDT and YYEEEE. After removal of 4 bases from V and 6 bases from J, the junction contained 2 bases not matched to a gene. Donors in Cohort 3 who had recovered were those with two negative PCRs, healthcare professional clearance, or resolution of their symptoms.

The sequence was collected from a woman between 45 and 60 years old who had recovered from COVID-19. The specimen was PBMCs or T cells enriched from blood (not recorded which). V gene TRBV5-6 combines with J gene TRBJ1-6; 9 nucleotides align to TRBD1. The CDR3 DNA reads TGTGCCAGCAGCGTGGGACAGGGTAATTCACCCCTCCACTTT. It yields the protein CASSVGQGNSPLHF.